The rows below give T cell receptor beta chains drawn from one sample of a study of OX40 agonist ivuxolimab in advanced cancers. TCRdb keeps only in-frame clones here, not all; method: immunoSEQ multiplex PCR. The sample consists of roughly 62,000 clones, about 89% of them appearing once. Specimen: CD4+ or CD8+ T cells sorted from blood, collected in a trial of the OX40 agonist ivuxolimab. The source is an adult with an advanced solid tumor such as melanoma, head and neck, liver or kidney cancer. The CDR3 runs from the conserved cysteine through the conserved F or W. D genes are given only for firm matches. Expanded clones get a size class; other rows say once, few or many, or leave the size out.

CDR3 DNA: TGTGCCAGCAGACCCGGGTACTCCTATGGCTACACCTTC; CDR3 protein: CASRPGYSYGYTF; clone size: .; D gene: .; V gene: TRBV6-6; J gene: TRBJ1-2
CDR3 DNA: TGTGCCAGCAGCTTAGTGGGCAGCAGCGCAGATACGCAGTATTTT; CDR3 protein: CASSLVGSSADTQYF; clone size: .; D gene: .; V gene: TRBV7-9; J gene: TRBJ2-3
CDR3 DNA: TGCGCCAGCAGCCAAGATCGGGGGGCGGGGGAAAAACTGTTTTTT; CDR3 protein: CASSQDRGAGEKLFF; clone size: .; D gene: .; V gene: TRBV4-1; J gene: TRBJ1-4
CDR3 DNA: TGTGCCAGCTCACCCCCGGTCGGGGGAGGACGGGAGACCCAGTACTTC; CDR3 protein: CASSPPVGGGRETQYF; clone size: .; D gene: .; V gene: TRBV18; J gene: TRBJ2-5
CDR3 DNA: TGTGCCAGCAGTTTTGAGGGTCCCCCCTACGAGCAGTACTTC; CDR3 protein: CASSFEGPPYEQYF; clone size: once; D gene: .; V gene: TRBV27; J gene: TRBJ2-7
CDR3 DNA: TGTGCCAGCAGTTTAGGCCTAGCGGGAGGTGAGCAGTTCTTC; CDR3 protein: CASSLGLAGGEQFF; clone size: .; D gene: TRBD2; V gene: TRBV28; J gene: TRBJ2-1
CDR3 DNA: TGCGCCAGCAGCTTATCCCCCCTGGGGACAGAACCGGGACTAGCGGGATCTGGGGCAGATACGCAGTATTTT; CDR3 protein: CASSLSPLGTEPGLAGSGADTQYF; clone size: .; D gene: TRBD2; V gene: TRBV5-1; J gene: TRBJ2-3
CDR3 DNA: TGTGCCAGTAGTATGGGACAGGCGACCACTGAAGCTTTCTTT; CDR3 protein: CASSMGQATTEAFF; clone size: .; D gene: TRBD1; V gene: TRBV19; J gene: TRBJ1-1
CDR3 DNA: TGCGCCAGCAGCCAAGATAAAAGGGACCAAGAGACCCAGTACTTC; CDR3 protein: CASSQDKRDQETQYF; clone size: .; D gene: .; V gene: TRBV4-1; J gene: TRBJ2-5
CDR3 DNA: TGCGCCAGCAGCCAAGATCTTACCGGGAGTTGGGCCTACAATGAGCAGTTCTTC; CDR3 protein: CASSQDLTGSWAYNEQFF; clone size: .; D gene: .; V gene: TRBV4-3; J gene: TRBJ2-1
CDR3 DNA: TGTGCCAGCAGCGGACTAGCGTCTAGCACAGATACGCAGTATTTT; CDR3 protein: CASSGLASSTDTQYF; clone size: .; D gene: TRBD2; V gene: TRBV27; J gene: TRBJ2-3
CDR3 DNA: TGTGCCAGCAGCCAAGACCCCCTACTACGCGGCTACACCTTC; CDR3 protein: CASSQDPLLRGYTF; clone size: .; D gene: .; V gene: TRBV7-2; J gene: TRBJ1-2
CDR3 DNA: TGTGCCTGCCTAACAAAATACAATGAGCAGTTCTTC; CDR3 protein: CACLTKYNEQFF; clone size: .; D gene: .; V gene: TRBV2; J gene: TRBJ2-1
CDR3 DNA: TGTGCCAGCAGCCCCGGACTAGCGGGAGCCTACGAGCAGTACTTC; CDR3 protein: CASSPGLAGAYEQYF; clone size: .; D gene: TRBD2; V gene: TRBV7-3; J gene: TRBJ2-7
CDR3 DNA: TGCAGCGTTGAAGGGGGGAGTGGAGTCACAGATACGCAGTATTTT; CDR3 protein: CSVEGGSGVTDTQYF; clone size: .; D gene: .; V gene: TRBV29-1; J gene: TRBJ2-3
CDR3 DNA: TGTGCCAGCAGTTCCCGGACTAGCGGGTTCACCGGGGAGCTGTTTTTT; CDR3 protein: CASSSRTSGFTGELFF; clone size: once; D gene: TRBD2; V gene: TRBV27; J gene: TRBJ2-2
CDR3 DNA: TGTGCCAGCAGCTCCACCGTGGAGCAGTACTTC; CDR3 protein: CASSSTVEQYF; clone size: .; D gene: .; V gene: TRBV7-9; J gene: TRBJ2-7
CDR3 DNA: TGTGCCTGGAGTCTCACTAGTCCCTACATCGGGACAGGGGTCCACGAGCAGTACTTC; CDR3 protein: CAWSLTSPYIGTGVHEQYF; clone size: .; D gene: TRBD1; V gene: TRBV30; J gene: TRBJ2-7
CDR3 DNA: TGTGCCAGCAGCTTAAATCCGGAGGACTACGAGCAGTACTTC; CDR3 protein: CASSLNPEDYEQYF; clone size: .; D gene: .; V gene: TRBV7-9; J gene: TRBJ2-7
CDR3 DNA: TGTGCCAGCAGGCTGGGACCATTGAACACCGGGGAGCTGTTTTTT; CDR3 protein: CASRLGPLNTGELFF; clone size: .; D gene: .; V gene: TRBV28; J gene: TRBJ2-2
CDR3 DNA: TGTGCCAGCAGCTTATCGCCGGGGACAGTCAATGAGCAGTTCTTC; CDR3 protein: CASSLSPGTVNEQFF; clone size: .; D gene: TRBD1; V gene: TRBV7-2; J gene: TRBJ2-1
CDR3 DNA: TGCAGCGTTGAAGATAGGGATGAGCAGTTCTTC; CDR3 protein: CSVEDRDEQFF; clone size: .; D gene: .; V gene: TRBV29-1; J gene: TRBJ2-1
CDR3 DNA: TGTGCCAGCAGCCCGACAGGGGTGAACTACGAGCAGTACTTC; CDR3 protein: CASSPTGVNYEQYF; clone size: .; D gene: TRBD1; V gene: TRBV11-3; J gene: TRBJ2-7
CDR3 DNA: TGTGCCACCACGGGAGCAGCGGGAGGGGGTGAGACCCAGTACTTC; CDR3 protein: CATTGAAGGGETQYF; clone size: .; D gene: TRBD2; V gene: TRBV15; J gene: TRBJ2-5
CDR3 DNA: TGTGCCAGCAGTTTTATCTCGTGGGAGGGCCGTTACGAGCAGTACTTC; CDR3 protein: CASSFISWEGRYEQYF; clone size: .; D gene: TRBD2; V gene: TRBV28; J gene: TRBJ2-7
CDR3 DNA: TGTGCCAGCAGCGCCTTGGGAGGGTTTTTAGGGACTGGAAACACCATATATTTT; CDR3 protein: CASSALGGFLGTGNTIYF; clone size: .; D gene: .; V gene: TRBV9; J gene: TRBJ1-3
CDR3 DNA: TGTGCCAGCAGTTTCGACCGGGGACCCCGATCGGGCACCATATATTTT; CDR3 protein: CASSFDRGPRSGTIYF; clone size: .; D gene: .; V gene: TRBV7-6; J gene: TRBJ1-3
CDR3 DNA: TGTGCCAGCAGTGGACGGACTAGCGGGGACGGGGTGGTGCAGTTCTTC; CDR3 protein: CASSGRTSGDGVVQFF; clone size: once; D gene: TRBD2; V gene: TRBV9; J gene: TRBJ2-1
CDR3 DNA: TGCGCCAGCAGCCCCCGGGACAGCAGCTCTGGAAACACCATATATTTT; CDR3 protein: CASSPRDSSSGNTIYF; clone size: .; D gene: TRBD1; V gene: TRBV4-1; J gene: TRBJ1-3
CDR3 DNA: TGTGCCAGCAGTTACTCCGGGCCGGGGAGTGAGCAGTTCTTC; CDR3 protein: CASSYSGPGSEQFF; clone size: .; D gene: .; V gene: TRBV6-5; J gene: TRBJ2-1
CDR3 DNA: TGCGCCAGCAGCCAAGTATCGGCTAGCGGGCTCAATGAGCAGTTCTTC; CDR3 protein: CASSQVSASGLNEQFF; clone size: .; D gene: TRBD2; V gene: TRBV4-1; J gene: TRBJ2-1
CDR3 DNA: TGTGCCAGCGTCAACCTGGTGGGAAAGACTGAAGCTTTCTTT; CDR3 protein: CASVNLVGKTEAFF; clone size: .; D gene: .; V gene: TRBV27; J gene: TRBJ1-1
CDR3 DNA: TGTGCCAGCAGTTCCCTAGCGGGACAGGGGGAGCAGTACTTC; CDR3 protein: CASSSLAGQGEQYF; clone size: .; D gene: .; V gene: TRBV6-5; J gene: TRBJ2-7
CDR3 DNA: TGTGCCAGCTCACCAGCTGATACGCAGTATTTT; CDR3 protein: CASSPADTQYF; clone size: .; D gene: .; V gene: TRBV18; J gene: TRBJ2-3
CDR3 DNA: TGTGCCAGCAGCGTAGGTGGAGGGGGACAGGGGGCCTTGGAGACCCAGTACTTC; CDR3 protein: CASSVGGGGQGALETQYF; clone size: .; D gene: TRBD1; V gene: TRBV9; J gene: TRBJ2-5
CDR3 DNA: TGTGCCAGCAGCTTGGCTAACGCGAATGAGCAGTTCTTC; CDR3 protein: CASSLANANEQFF; clone size: .; D gene: .; V gene: TRBV5-4; J gene: TRBJ2-1
CDR3 DNA: TGTGCCTGGAGTGCCCAGGGCTTCGCGGCGAACACTGAAGCTTTCTTT; CDR3 protein: CAWSAQGFAANTEAFF; clone size: .; D gene: .; V gene: TRBV30; J gene: TRBJ1-1
CDR3 DNA: TGTGCCGGGAGGCTAGCGGGAGTCAATGAGCAGTTCTTC; CDR3 protein: CAGRLAGVNEQFF; clone size: .; D gene: TRBD2; V gene: TRBV30; J gene: TRBJ2-1
CDR3 DNA: TGTGCCAGCGGCCGGGCCTCGCAGGAGCAGTACTTC; CDR3 protein: CASGRASQEQYF; clone size: .; D gene: .; V gene: TRBV16; J gene: TRBJ2-7
CDR3 DNA: TGTGCCAGCAGCCCCCAGGGGTTTTCGGGACAAGAGACCCAGTACTTC; CDR3 protein: CASSPQGFSGQETQYF; clone size: .; D gene: .; V gene: TRBV7-2; J gene: TRBJ2-5
CDR3 DNA: TGTGCCTGGAGTGGGGGGACTGGAAACACCATATATTTT; CDR3 protein: CAWSGGTGNTIYF; clone size: .; D gene: .; V gene: TRBV30; J gene: TRBJ1-3
CDR3 DNA: TGTGCCAGCAGCTATACACTGAACACTGAAGCTTTCTTT; CDR3 protein: CASSYTLNTEAFF; clone size: .; D gene: .; V gene: TRBV7-3; J gene: TRBJ1-1
CDR3 DNA: TGTGCCAGCAGTTTAGGGCAGGGGGCTCCTATCTACGAGCAGTACTTC; CDR3 protein: CASSLGQGAPIYEQYF; clone size: few; D gene: TRBD1; V gene: TRBV27; J gene: TRBJ2-7
CDR3 DNA: TGTGCCAGCTCCCTCCCCGGGGCGGGAGTTGCGCAGTACTTC; CDR3 protein: CASSLPGAGVAQYF; clone size: medium-sized; D gene: TRBD2; V gene: TRBV6-6; J gene: TRBJ2-7
CDR3 DNA: TGTGCCAGCAGTTTATATGACACGAACACTGAAGCTTTCTTT; CDR3 protein: CASSLYDTNTEAFF; clone size: .; D gene: .; V gene: TRBV27; J gene: TRBJ1-1
CDR3 DNA: TGTGCCAGCAGTTTATCGGCAGTACTGAACACTGAAGCTTTCTTT; CDR3 protein: CASSLSAVLNTEAFF; clone size: .; D gene: .; V gene: TRBV27; J gene: TRBJ1-1
CDR3 DNA: TGTGCCAGCAGTTCCTACACAGATACGCAGTATTTT; CDR3 protein: CASSSYTDTQYF; clone size: .; D gene: .; V gene: TRBV27; J gene: TRBJ2-3
CDR3 DNA: TGTGCCAGCAGCTTCTGGTCGGCCGGGGTCCCTCTCGAGCAGTACTTC; CDR3 protein: CASSFWSAGVPLEQYF; clone size: .; D gene: .; V gene: TRBV11-2; J gene: TRBJ2-7
CDR3 DNA: TGCGCCAGCAGCCAAGATACGAGTTATTGGCCCCAGCATTTT; CDR3 protein: CASSQDTSYWPQHF; clone size: .; D gene: .; V gene: TRBV4-3; J gene: TRBJ1-5
CDR3 DNA: TGTGCCAGCAGCGTGAGGGGAGCGGGAGGCCCCACAGATACGCAGTATTTT; CDR3 protein: CASSVRGAGGPTDTQYF; clone size: .; D gene: TRBD2; V gene: TRBV9; J gene: TRBJ2-3